This T cell receptor beta chain was found in a study of monozygotic twins with inflammatory bowel disease. For each CDR3 protein, TCRdb gives one entry from its re-call of the 5' RACE reads, without DNA. Here the sample table reports 300,000 to 450,000 distinct CDR3 sequences. Germline V gives CDR1 MNHEY, CDR2 SMNVEV (reference sequence). The CDR3 sequence is 19 residues long. Sequenced: blood. The sequence came from a human donor with ulcerative colitis or Crohn's disease, or a healthy co-twin of an affected twin (not recorded which). The chain recombines TRBV27 with TRBJ1-6; with no DNA, the TCRdb D assignment of TRBD1 cannot be verified. The CDR3 here is CASRNRGSPDSSYNSPLHF.